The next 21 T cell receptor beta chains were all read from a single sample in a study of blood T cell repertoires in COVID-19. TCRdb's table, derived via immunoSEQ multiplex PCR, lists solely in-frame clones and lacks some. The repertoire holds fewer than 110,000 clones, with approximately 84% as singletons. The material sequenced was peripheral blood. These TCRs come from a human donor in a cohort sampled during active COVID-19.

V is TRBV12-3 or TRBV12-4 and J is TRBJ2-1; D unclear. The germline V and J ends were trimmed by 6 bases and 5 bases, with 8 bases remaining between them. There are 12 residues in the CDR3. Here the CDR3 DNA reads TGTGCCAGCAGCTCCTCTAACAATGAGCAGTTCTTC. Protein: CASSSSNNEQFF.

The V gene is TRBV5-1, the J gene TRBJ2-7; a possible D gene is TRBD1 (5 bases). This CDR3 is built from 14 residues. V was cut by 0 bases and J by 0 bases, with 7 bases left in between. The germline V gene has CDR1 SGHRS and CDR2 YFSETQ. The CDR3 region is CASSLEGPSYEQYF. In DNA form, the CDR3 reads TGCGCCAGCAGCTTGGAGGGGCCCTCCTACGAGCAGTACTTC.

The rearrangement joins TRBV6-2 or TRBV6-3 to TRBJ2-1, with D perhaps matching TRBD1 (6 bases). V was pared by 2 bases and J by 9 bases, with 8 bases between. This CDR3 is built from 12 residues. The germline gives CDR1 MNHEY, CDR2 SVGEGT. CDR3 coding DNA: TGTGCCAGCAGTTACCGGGACACTGAGCAGTTCTTC. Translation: CASSYRDTEQFF.

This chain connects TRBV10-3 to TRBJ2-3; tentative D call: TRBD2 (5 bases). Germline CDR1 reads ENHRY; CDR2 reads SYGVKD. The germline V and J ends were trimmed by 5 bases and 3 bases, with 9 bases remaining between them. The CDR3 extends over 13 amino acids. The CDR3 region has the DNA TGTGCCATCAGTCGGACTGTAACAGATACGCAGTATTTT. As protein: CAISRTVTDTQYF.

The CDR3 region has the DNA TGTGCCAGCAGTAATCACCGAGGGTCAGAGACCCAGTACTTC. This codes for CASSNHRGSETQYF. The chain links TRBV25-1 to TRBJ2-5; D possibly corresponds to TRBD2 (5 bases). Trimming pared 5 bases from V and 4 bases from J, leaving 14 bases between. Germline V CDR1 and CDR2: MGHDK, SYGVNS. This CDR3 has 14 amino acids.

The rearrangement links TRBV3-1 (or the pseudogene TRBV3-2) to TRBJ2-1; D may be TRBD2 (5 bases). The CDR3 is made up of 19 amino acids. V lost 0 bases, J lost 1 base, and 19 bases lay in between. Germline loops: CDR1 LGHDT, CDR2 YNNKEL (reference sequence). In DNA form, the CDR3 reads TGTGCCAGCAGCCAAGAGTTAAGGACTCCAATTAGGTCCTACAATGAGCAGTTCTTC. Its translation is CASSQELRTPIRSYNEQFF.

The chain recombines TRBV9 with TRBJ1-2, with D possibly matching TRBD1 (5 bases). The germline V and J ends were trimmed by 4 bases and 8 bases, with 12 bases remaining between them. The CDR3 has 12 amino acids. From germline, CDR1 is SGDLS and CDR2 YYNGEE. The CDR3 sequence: CASSPAGIGYTF. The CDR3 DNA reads TGTGCCAGCAGCCCCGCAGGGATCGGCTACACCTTC.

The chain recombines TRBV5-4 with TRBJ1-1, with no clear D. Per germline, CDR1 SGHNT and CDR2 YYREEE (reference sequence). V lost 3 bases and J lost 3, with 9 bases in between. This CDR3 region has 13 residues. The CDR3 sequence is CASSYRGDTEAFF. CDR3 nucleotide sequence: TGTGCCAGCAGCTATCGTGGAGACACTGAAGCTTTCTTT.

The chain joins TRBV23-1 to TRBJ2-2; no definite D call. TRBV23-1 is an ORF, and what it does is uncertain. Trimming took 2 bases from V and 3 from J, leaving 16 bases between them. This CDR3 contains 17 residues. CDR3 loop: CASSQVYRDSDTGELFF. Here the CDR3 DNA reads TGCGCCAGCAGTCAAGTTTACAGAGATTCGGACACCGGGGAGCTGTTTTTT.

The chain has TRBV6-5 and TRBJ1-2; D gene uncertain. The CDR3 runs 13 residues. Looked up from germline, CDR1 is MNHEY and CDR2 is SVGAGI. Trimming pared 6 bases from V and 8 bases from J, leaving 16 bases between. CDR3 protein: CASRAGHPLGYTF. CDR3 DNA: TGTGCCAGCAGAGCCGGTCACCCTTTAGGCTACACCTTC.

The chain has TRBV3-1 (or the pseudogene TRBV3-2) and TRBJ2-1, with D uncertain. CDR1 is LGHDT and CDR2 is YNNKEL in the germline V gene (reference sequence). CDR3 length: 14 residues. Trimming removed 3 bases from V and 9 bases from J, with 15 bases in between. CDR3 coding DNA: TGTGCCAGCAGCCACGACTCCCGGGTTGGTGAGCAGTTCTTC. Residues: CASSHDSRVGEQFF.

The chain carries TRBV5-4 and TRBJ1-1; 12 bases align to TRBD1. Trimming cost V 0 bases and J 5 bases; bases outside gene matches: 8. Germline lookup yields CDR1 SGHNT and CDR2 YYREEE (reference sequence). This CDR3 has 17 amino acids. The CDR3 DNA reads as TGTGCCAGCAGCTTGGCCCCGGGACAGGGGGCGCTAACTGAAGCTTTCTTT. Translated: CASSLAPGQGALTEAFF.

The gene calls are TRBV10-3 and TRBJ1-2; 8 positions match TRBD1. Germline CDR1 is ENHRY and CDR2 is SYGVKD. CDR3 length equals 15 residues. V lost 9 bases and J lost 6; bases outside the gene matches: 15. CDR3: CAISVSGGAWDGYTF. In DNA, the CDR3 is TGTGCCATTTCCGTCTCAGGGGGCGCTTGGGATGGCTACACCTTC.

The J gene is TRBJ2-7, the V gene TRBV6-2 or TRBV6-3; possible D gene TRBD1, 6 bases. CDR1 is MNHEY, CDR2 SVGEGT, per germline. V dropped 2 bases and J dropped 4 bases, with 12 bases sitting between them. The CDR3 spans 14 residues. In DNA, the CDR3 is TGTGCCAGCAGTTACAGAGGACAGAAGTACGAGCAGTACTTC. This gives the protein CASSYRGQKYEQYF.

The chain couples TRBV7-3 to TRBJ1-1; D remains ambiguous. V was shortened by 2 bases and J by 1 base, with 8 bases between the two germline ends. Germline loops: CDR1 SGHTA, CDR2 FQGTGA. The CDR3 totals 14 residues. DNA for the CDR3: TGTGCCAGCAGCTTAGGGCCAGCGAACACTGAAGCTTTCTTT. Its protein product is CASSLGPANTEAFF.

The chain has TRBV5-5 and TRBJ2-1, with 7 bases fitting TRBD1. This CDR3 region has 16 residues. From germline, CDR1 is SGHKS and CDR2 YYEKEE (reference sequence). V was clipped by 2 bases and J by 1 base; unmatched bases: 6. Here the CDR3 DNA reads TGTGCCAGCAGCTTCCGGACAGGAAGTTCCTACAATGAGCAGTTCTTC. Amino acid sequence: CASSFRTGSSYNEQFF. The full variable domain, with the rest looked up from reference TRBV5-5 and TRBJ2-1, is DAGVTQSPTHLIKTRGQQVTLRCSPISGHKSVSWYQQVLGQGPQFIFQYYEKEERGRGNFPDRFSARQFPNYSSELNVNALLLGDSALYLCASSFRTGSSYNEQFFGPGTRLTVL.

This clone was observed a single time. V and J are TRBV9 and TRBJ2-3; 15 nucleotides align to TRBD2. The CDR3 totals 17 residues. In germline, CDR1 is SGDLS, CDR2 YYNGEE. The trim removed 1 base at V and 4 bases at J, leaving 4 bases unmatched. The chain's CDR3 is CASSVRTSGGAPDTQYF. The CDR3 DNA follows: TGTGCCAGCAGCGTAAGGACTAGCGGGGGGGCCCCAGATACGCAGTATTTT.

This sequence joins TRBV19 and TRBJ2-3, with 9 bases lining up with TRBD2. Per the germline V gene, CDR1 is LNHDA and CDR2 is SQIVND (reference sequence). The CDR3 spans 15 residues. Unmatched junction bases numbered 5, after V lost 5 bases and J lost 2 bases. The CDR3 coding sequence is TGTGCCAGTAGTGGAAGCGGGGGGCACACAGATACGCAGTATTTT. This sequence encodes CASSGSGGHTDTQYF.

DNA for the CDR3: TGTGCCAGCAGATTGTCAGGGGGTTTGACGGAAGCTTTCTTT. Translated, it gives CASRLSGGLTEAFF. The rearrangement links TRBV27 to TRBJ1-1; 7 bases match TRBD1. The CDR3 is 14 residues long. Looked up from germline, CDR1 is MNHEY and CDR2 is SMNVEV (reference sequence). V shed 6 bases and J 8 bases; nucleotides not matched to a gene: 12.

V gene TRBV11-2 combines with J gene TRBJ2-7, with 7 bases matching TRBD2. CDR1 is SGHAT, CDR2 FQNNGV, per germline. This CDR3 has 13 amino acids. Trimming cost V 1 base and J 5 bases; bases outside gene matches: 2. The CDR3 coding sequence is TGTGCCAGCAGCTTAGGGGGAGGGAACGAGCAGTACTTC. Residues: CASSLGGGNEQYF. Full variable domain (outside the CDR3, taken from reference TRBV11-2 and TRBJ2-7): EAGVAQSPRYKIIEKRQSVAFWCNPISGHATLYWYQQILGQGPKLLIQFQNNGVVDDSQLPKDRFSAERLKGVDSTLKIQPAKLEDSAVYLCASSLGGGNEQYFGPGTRLTVT.

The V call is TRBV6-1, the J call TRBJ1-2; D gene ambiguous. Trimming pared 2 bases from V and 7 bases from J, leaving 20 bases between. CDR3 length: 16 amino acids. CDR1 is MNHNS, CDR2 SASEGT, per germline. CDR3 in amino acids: CASSEQVSADLGGYTF. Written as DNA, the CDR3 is TGTGCCAGCAGTGAACAGGTTAGCGCCGACCTGGGTGGCTACACCTTC.